This passage covers 27 T cell receptor beta chains from one sample sequenced in a study of shared clonotypes between healthy human individuals (TCRdb year 2020). The library was made by the immunoSEQ multiplex PCR assay. TCRdb provides this immuneACCESS table in a form limited to in-frame rearrangements. Some clones are lacking; in checked studies, under half of them reflect an unresolved V gene, and why the rest are absent is not known. The sample yields over a million clones; 95% to 97% were counted once. The ten largest clones take up 0.95% to 1.5% of the sample. Sequencing used naive CD4+ T cells sorted from blood. This specimen's cell subset or site label, interpreted: CD45RA+ positively selected. The receptors derive from a man younger than 40 in good health.

The rearrangement joins TRBV10-1 to TRBJ1-1; no clear D. Deletions cut 2 bases from V and 5 bases from J, with 9 bases between. Per germline, CDR1 WNHNN and CDR2 SYGVQD (reference sequence). The CDR3 runs to 13 residues. CDR3 residues: CASSEEWNTEAFF. CDR3 DNA sequence: TGCGCCAGCAGTGAGGAATGGAATACTGAAGCTTTCTTT.

The V call is TRBV18, the J call TRBJ2-4, with 8 bases matching TRBD1. With 3 bases clipped from V and 0 bases from J, the junction kept 10 bases outside the gene matches. CDR1 KGHSH and CDR2 LQKENI come from the germline V gene. The CDR3 runs to 18 residues. Here the CDR3 DNA reads TGTGCCAGCTCACCCCTTCCCCAGGGGGCTCTAGCCAAAAACATTCAGTACTTC. Translated, it gives CASSPLPQGALAKNIQYF.

This clone was seen a single time. This chain joins TRBV2 and TRBJ1-1; TRBD1 might be the D (5 bases). This CDR3 contains 14 residues. The ends were cut back, 1 base at V and 5 bases at J, with 11 bases in the middle. The V gene's germline CDR1 is SNHLY and CDR2 FYNNEI. For the CDR3, the DNA is TGTGCCAGCAGTGAAGTGGGGGTAGGAACTGAAGCTTTCTTT. Its translation is CASSEVGVGTEAFF.

The CDR3 coding sequence is TGTGCCAGCAGTTTAGGGGGGCACCTTGGCTACACCTTC. This sequence encodes CASSLGGHLGYTF. This sequence joins TRBV28 and TRBJ1-2; tentative D call: TRBD1 (6 bases). Per the germline V gene, CDR1 is MDHEN and CDR2 is SYDVKM. Trimming shortened V by 2 bases and J by 7 bases, and 11 bases separated the two germline ends. This CDR3 contains 13 residues.

V is TRBV9 and J is TRBJ2-1; 9 nucleotides match TRBD1. The junction had 4 bases not matched to a gene; V was cut back by 4 bases and J by 2 bases. The length of the CDR3 is 15 residues. CDR1 is SGDLS, CDR2 YYNGEE, per germline. CDR3 protein: CASSPGQGPYNEQFF. As DNA, the CDR3 is TGTGCCAGCAGCCCAGGACAGGGGCCCTACAATGAGCAGTTCTTC.

This clone was observed a single time. The chain recombines TRBV5-4 with TRBJ2-1; TRBD2 matches 8 bases. CDR3 length: 19 amino acids. Trimming took 1 base from V and 0 from J; bases not matched to a gene: 12. Germline values: CDR1 SGHNT, CDR2 YYREEE (reference sequence). The CDR3, as DNA: TGTGCCAGCAGCTTGTCTTTTGCGGGAGGACCCCGCTCCTACAATGAGCAGTTCTTC. This codes for CASSLSFAGGPRSYNEQFF.

V and J are TRBV5-1 and TRBJ2-3; D is possibly TRBD1 (6 bases). The CDR3 consists of 11 residues. Per germline, CDR1 SGHRS and CDR2 YFSETQ. V lost 4 bases and J 10 bases, leaving 10 bases between the germline ends. The CDR3 region has the DNA TGCGCCAGCAGCATGGGGGCGGCGCAGTATTTT. It specifies CASSMGAAQYF. The whole variable domain, remainder taken from reference TRBV5-1 and TRBJ2-3, is KAGVTQTPRYLIKTRGQQVTLSCSPISGHRSVSWYQQTPGQGLQFLFEYFSETQRNKGNFPGRFSGRQFSNSRSEMNVSTLELGDSALYLCASSMGAAQYFGPGTRLTVL.

The genes are TRBV29-1 and TRBJ1-1; 7 bases are shared with TRBD1. The V gene's germline CDR1 is SQVTM and CDR2 ANQGSEA. V was clipped by 5 bases and J by 1 base; unmatched bases: 4. The CDR3 length is 13 residues. CDR3 sequence: CSVFEGANTEAFF. The CDR3 DNA reads as TGCAGCGTTTTTGAGGGGGCGAACACTGAAGCTTTCTTT. Drawing the rest from reference TRBV29-1 and TRBJ1-1, the complete variable domain is SAVISQKPSRDICQRGTSLTIQCQVDSQVTMMFWYRQQPGQSLTLIATANQGSEATYESGFVIDKFPISRPNLTFSTLTVSNMSPEDSSIYLCSVFEGANTEAFFGQGTRLTVV.

This chain uses TRBV15 with TRBJ1-4; 9 positions agree with TRBD1. CDR3 size: 15 residues. V lost 2 bases to trimming and J lost 8 bases; unmatched junction nucleotides: 6. Germline CDR1 reads LNHNV; CDR2 reads YYDKDF (reference sequence). The CDR3 reads CATSRPGQGREKLFF. The CDR3 coding sequence is TGTGCCACCAGCAGACCGGGACAGGGACGCGAAAAACTGTTTTTT.

The V gene is TRBV27, the J gene TRBJ2-7; a possible D gene is TRBD2 (6 bases). The CDR3 extends over 15 amino acids. V dropped 6 bases and J dropped 2 bases, with 17 bases sitting between them. Per the germline V gene, CDR1 is MNHEY and CDR2 is SMNVEV (reference sequence). CDR3 residues: CASSLGSGATYEQYF. The CDR3 DNA reads TGTGCCAGCAGCTTAGGTAGCGGAGCAACCTACGAGCAGTACTTC.

This clone was found once. The V and J genes are TRBV27 and TRBJ2-1; TRBD2 matches 10 bases. CDR1 and CDR2 (germline): MNHEY, SMNVEV (reference sequence). The CDR3 extends over 18 amino acids. The junction had 13 bases not matched to a gene; V was cut back by 2 bases and J by 6 bases. DNA of the CDR3: TGTGCCAGCAGTTTAGGAAGGGGAGCGGGAGGGTCCAGCAATGAGCAGTTCTTC. It translates to CASSLGRGAGGSSNEQFF.

V is TRBV6-6 and J is TRBJ1-5; D unresolved. The CDR3 has 12 amino acids. V was clipped by 7 bases and J by 5 bases, with 9 bases between them. Germline V gene lookup returns CDR1 MNHNY and CDR2 SVGAGI (reference sequence). The DNA of the CDR3 is TGTGCCAGCAAGGAGGGCGATCAGCCCCAGCATTTT. Encoded protein: CASKEGDQPQHF.

This CDR3 reads CASAGQYNTEAFF. In DNA, the CDR3 is TGCGCCAGCGCAGGTCAATACAACACTGAAGCTTTCTTT. This chain connects TRBV10-2 to TRBJ1-1; D gene uncertain. Per germline, CDR1 WSHSY and CDR2 SAAADI. The CDR3 length is 13 residues. Trimming removed 8 bases at V and 2 bases at J, with 12 bases between.

The gene calls are TRBV7-6 and TRBJ2-7; 16 nucleotides agree with TRBD2. V shed 5 bases and J 6 bases; nucleotides not matched to a gene: 10. This CDR3 has 17 amino acids. Germline CDR1 reads SGHVS; CDR2 reads FNYEAQ. The chain's CDR3 is CASSKRPGTSGRAEQYF. As DNA, the CDR3 is TGTGCCAGCAGCAAACGTCCCGGGACTAGCGGGAGGGCCGAGCAGTACTTC.

The rearrangement uses TRBV13 and TRBJ2-3; TRBD2 matches 10 bases. Germline V CDR1 and CDR2: PRHDT, FYEKMQ (reference sequence). CDR3 size: 15 residues. The junction had 8 bases not matched to a gene; V was cut back by 5 bases and J by 6 bases. The CDR3 reads CASSIGTSAADTQYF. CDR3 nucleotide sequence: TGTGCCAGCAGCATCGGGACTAGCGCGGCGGATACGCAGTATTTT.

The chain links TRBV28 to TRBJ1-1; no clear D gene. Germline CDR1 is MDHEN and CDR2 is SYDVKM. CDR3 length: 14 residues. CDR3 bases: TGTGCTGCTTGGGATCGGAGTAGCAGTAATGAAGCTTTCTTT. This encodes CAAWDRSSSNEAFF.

The rearrangement uses TRBV30 and TRBJ1-2, with D possibly being TRBD1 (5 bases). Germline assignment: CDR1 GTSNPN and CDR2 SVGIG (reference sequence). V lost 5 bases, J lost 4 bases, and 14 bases lay in between. The length of the CDR3 is 13 residues. In DNA form, the CDR3 reads TGTGCCTGGGGGGCCCCGGGAGGCTATGGCTACACCTTC. This codes for CAWGAPGGYGYTF.

V is TRBV6-5 and J is TRBJ1-1; D ambiguous. The CDR3 is made up of 14 amino acids. Trimming shortened V by 2 bases and J by 5 bases, and 12 bases separated the two germline ends. Germline CDR1 and CDR2: MNHEY and SVGAGI. The CDR3 loop reads CASSYDRTRTEAFF. CDR3 nucleotide sequence: TGTGCCAGCAGTTACGATCGTACGAGAACTGAAGCTTTCTTT.

V is TRBV20-1 and J is TRBJ1-5; D gene ambiguous. CDR1 is DFQATT and CDR2 is SNEGSKA in the germline V gene (reference sequence). The ends were cut back, 5 bases at V and 4 bases at J, with 3 bases in the middle. This CDR3 contains 10 residues. The CDR3 sequence is CSASNQPQHF. The CDR3 nucleotides are TGCAGTGCTTCAAATCAGCCCCAGCATTTT.

Note on this clone: Additional DNA sequences in this sample encode the identical CDR3. The chain has TRBV5-4 and TRBJ2-3; perhaps D is TRBD1 or TRBD2 (6 bases each). This CDR3 is built from 14 residues. Trimming shortened V by 0 bases and J by 6 bases, and 11 bases separated the two germline ends. The germline gives CDR1 SGHNT, CDR2 YYREEE (reference sequence). The CDR3 region has the DNA TGTGCCAGCAGCTTGGAGGGGGGCCGCGATACGCAGTATTTT. As protein: CASSLEGGRDTQYF.

On this clone: The sample carries other DNA sequences with the same CDR3. This rearrangement joins TRBV7-9 to TRBJ2-7; no clear D. V lost 2 bases and J lost 1, with 6 bases in between. Per the germline V gene, CDR1 is SEHNR and CDR2 is FQNEAQ (reference sequence). The CDR3 covers 13 residues. CDR3: CASSLIESYEQYF. DNA of the CDR3: TGTGCCAGCAGCTTAATAGAGTCCTACGAGCAGTACTTC.

The gene calls are TRBV5-1 and TRBJ2-3; possible D gene TRBD2, 6 bases. Trimming removed 5 bases from V and 6 bases from J, with 13 bases in between. The CDR3 has 13 amino acids. Germline CDR1 is SGHRS and CDR2 is YFSETQ. CDR3 loop: CASSPAGSDTQYF. The CDR3 DNA follows: TGCGCCAGCAGTCCTGCGGGATCTGATACGCAGTATTTT.

The chain joins TRBV5-1 to TRBJ1-2; D is unresolved. CDR1 and CDR2 (germline): SGHRS, YFSETQ. The CDR3 consists of 15 residues. Trimming removed 2 bases from V and 2 bases from J, with 13 bases in between. The CDR3: CASSFSPGENYGYTF. The CDR3 nucleotides are TGCGCCAGCAGCTTTTCTCCGGGAGAAAACTATGGCTACACCTTC. The full variable domain, its missing parts supplied by reference TRBV5-1 and TRBJ1-2, is KAGVTQTPRYLIKTRGQQVTLSCSPISGHRSVSWYQQTPGQGLQFLFEYFSETQRNKGNFPGRFSGRQFSNSRSEMNVSTLELGDSALYLCASSFSPGENYGYTFGSGTRLTVV.

The V call is TRBV5-1, the J call TRBJ2-5; 10 nucleotides agree with TRBD1. The CDR3 runs to 15 residues. With 4 bases clipped from V and 3 bases from J, the junction kept 6 bases outside the gene matches. From germline, CDR1 is SGHRS and CDR2 YFSETQ. The CDR3 loop is CASSASGTGEETQYF. The CDR3 nucleotides are TGCGCCAGCAGCGCATCCGGGACAGGGGAAGAGACCCAGTACTTC.

The table lists this clone with a count of one. The chain links TRBV27 to TRBJ2-5; 7 nucleotides agree with TRBD2. Trimming cost V 2 bases and J 3 bases; bases outside gene matches: 15. The CDR3 spans 18 residues. Germline CDR1 reads MNHEY; CDR2 reads SMNVEV (reference sequence). The CDR3 is CASSLKIPLAAGEETQYF. As DNA, the CDR3 is TGTGCCAGCAGTTTAAAAATCCCTCTGGCGGCGGGAGAAGAGACCCAGTACTTC.

The rearrangement uses TRBV9 and TRBJ2-1; 8 positions match TRBD1. Germline V lookup: CDR1 SGDLS, CDR2 YYNGEE. V dropped 3 bases and J dropped 1; count of bases not matched to a gene: 6. This CDR3 is built from 16 residues. CDR3 in DNA: TGTGCCAGCAGCGCCTCTCAGGGGGCGTCCTACAATGAGCAGTTCTTC. It yields the protein CASSASQGASYNEQFF.

This chain links TRBV7-9 with TRBJ2-7, with 8 bases aligning to TRBD2. V trimming: 5 bases; J trimming: 2 bases; junction bases outside the gene matches: 5. Germline lookup yields CDR1 SEHNR and CDR2 FQNEAQ (reference sequence). This CDR3 spans 14 amino acids. In DNA, the CDR3 is TGTGCCAGCAGCCGTAGCGGGACTACCTACGAGCAGTACTTC. The encoded protein is CASSRSGTTYEQYF.